The 25 T cell receptor beta chains below all came from one sample that was sequenced in a study of shared T cell receptors in the human thymus. TCRdb's table, derived via immunoSEQ multiplex PCR, lists solely in-frame clones and lacks some. The sample includes roughly 500,000 clones, about 80% of them seen just once. A further study also used this sample, focusing on human thymus T cells.

Sequences were obtained from thymocytes. These receptors all stem from a boy in the first two years of life with a congenital heart defect.

This clone has a single count. The rearrangement links TRBV4-2 to TRBJ2-5; TRBD1 matches at 9 bases. V dropped 0 bases and J dropped 5; count of bases not matched to a gene: 4. Germline CDR1 is LGHNA and CDR2 is YNFKEQ. This CDR3 has 15 amino acids. The CDR3 DNA follows: TGTGCCAGCAGCCAAGATTTCGGGACAGGGGAGACCCAGTACTTC. This gives the protein CASSQDFGTGETQYF.

The chain has TRBV14 and TRBJ2-7; D remains ambiguous. This CDR3 is built from 12 residues. Germline CDR1 SGHDN, CDR2 FVKESK. V was pared by 1 base and J by 7 bases, with 8 bases between. CDR3 coding DNA: TGTGCCAGCAGCCAAGCCCCAGTGGAGCAGTACTTC. Translated: CASSQAPVEQYF. Supplemented by reference TRBV14 and TRBJ2-7, the full variable domain reads EAGVTQFPSHSVIEKGQTVTLRCDPISGHDNLYWYRRVMGKEIKFLLHFVKESKQDESGMPNNRFLAERTGGTYSTLKVQPAELEDSGVYFCASSQAPVEQYFGPGTRLTVT.

The rearrangement joins TRBV4-2 to TRBJ2-7; tentative D call: TRBD1 (6 bases). The CDR3 loop spans 12 amino acids. Germline CDR1 is LGHNA and CDR2 is YNFKEQ. The V and J ends lost 5 bases and 6 bases respectively, with 11 bases between them. The CDR3 loop is CASSTRDTEQYF. CDR3 DNA: TGTGCCAGCAGCACTCGGGACACCGAGCAGTACTTC.

V usage is TRBV7-9 and J usage is TRBJ2-7, with 13 nucleotides matching TRBD2. The germline V gene has CDR1 SEHNR and CDR2 FQNEAQ (reference sequence). After removal of 5 bases from V and 6 bases from J, the junction contained 10 bases not matched to a gene. There are 16 residues in the CDR3. CDR3 bases: TGTGCCAGCAGCCCCCCCGGGACTAGCGGGAAACGCGAGCAGTACTTC. Translating it yields CASSPPGTSGKREQYF.

The V gene is TRBV6-5, the J gene TRBJ2-1; 12 bases agree with TRBD2. In germline, CDR1 is MNHEY, CDR2 SVGAGI. The V gene end was trimmed by 6 bases and the J gene end by 9 bases; junction bases not matched to a gene: 9. This CDR3 has 15 residues. CDR3 DNA: TGTGCCAGCAGCGACGGACTAGCGGGATTTAGTGAGCAGTTCTTC. This gives the protein CASSDGLAGFSEQFF.

This clone was counted a few times. V gene TRBV15 combines with J gene TRBJ2-3; TRBD2 matches at 8 bases. The junction had 21 bases not matched to a gene; V was cut back by 5 bases and J by 2 bases. The CDR3 has 20 amino acids. Germline CDR1 LNHNV, CDR2 YYDKDF (reference sequence). The CDR3 DNA sequence: TGTGCCACCAGCGGCCTTGGACTAGCCCCGAAATCCATACCCACAGATACGCAGTATTTT. Its protein product is CATSGLGLAPKSIPTDTQYF.

A word on this clone: Other DNA sequences in this specimen translate into the identical CDR3. The chain uses TRBV27 and TRBJ2-7; unclear D gene. Trimming cost V 2 bases and J 3 bases, with 8 bases left between them. The V gene's germline CDR1 is MNHEY and CDR2 SMNVEV (reference sequence). This CDR3 is 13 amino acids long. The CDR3 region has the DNA TGTGCCAGCAGTTTAGGTACTGGCTACGAGCAGTACTTC. Protein sequence: CASSLGTGYEQYF.

V and J are TRBV15 and TRBJ2-7; 7 nucleotides align to TRBD2. The germline V gene encodes CDR1 LNHNV and CDR2 YYDKDF (reference sequence). Trimming took 4 bases from V and 1 from J; bases not matched to a gene: 4. The CDR3 totals 14 residues. The DNA of the CDR3 is TGTGCCACCAGCATGACTAGCCGGTCCTACGAGCAGTACTTC. The encoded protein is CATSMTSRSYEQYF.

The rearrangement uses TRBV4-1 and TRBJ2-2; a possible D gene is TRBD1 (5 bases). The ends were cut back, 1 base at V and 2 bases at J, with 17 bases in the middle. The CDR3 spans 18 residues. The V gene's germline CDR1 is MGHRA and CDR2 YSYEKL. The CDR3 DNA reads as TGCGCCAGCAGCCAAGCCGGGTCCAGGGCGATAAACACCGGGGAGCTGTTTTTT. It codes for CASSQAGSRAINTGELFF.

V gene TRBV30 combines with J gene TRBJ2-7, with a weak D call TRBD1 (7 bases). The CDR3 contains 16 residues. V was trimmed by 2 bases and J by 4 bases, leaving 21 bases between them. From germline, CDR1 is GTSNPN and CDR2 SVGIG (reference sequence). CDR3: CAWSRHSGGGCYEQYF. As DNA, the CDR3 is TGTGCCTGGAGTAGACACTCAGGGGGAGGATGTTACGAGCAGTACTTC.

V and J are TRBV4-2 and TRBJ2-3; possible D gene TRBD2, 5 bases. Per the germline V gene, CDR1 is LGHNA and CDR2 is YNFKEQ. V lost 0 bases and J 3 bases, leaving 19 bases between the germline ends. The CDR3 has 18 residues. CDR3 sequence: CASSQDPTEGVITDTQYF. For the CDR3, the DNA is TGTGCCAGCAGCCAAGATCCCACTGAGGGAGTTATTACAGATACGCAGTATTTT.

The chain recombines TRBV19 with TRBJ1-5, with D possibly TRBD1 on 6 matching bases. Germline V gives CDR1 LNHDA, CDR2 SQIVND (reference sequence). Trimming removed 0 bases at V and 0 bases at J, with 9 bases between. CDR3 length: 16 residues. The CDR3 here is CASSIEAGDSNQPQHF. The DNA of the CDR3 is TGTGCCAGTAGTATAGAAGCAGGGGATAGCAATCAGCCCCAGCATTTT.

The V call is TRBV5-6, the J call TRBJ2-1; tentative D call: TRBD2 (7 bases). The V and J ends lost 3 bases and 2 bases respectively, with 21 bases between them. Germline-derived CDR1 and CDR2 are SGHDT and YYEEEE. The CDR3 is 18 amino acids. The CDR3 region is CASSSRDYVQGTYNEQFF. The CDR3 nucleotides are TGTGCCAGCAGCTCACGGGACTACGTTCAGGGGACCTACAATGAGCAGTTCTTC.

The chain employs TRBV28 and TRBJ2-2, with D perhaps matching TRBD1 (5 bases). CDR3 length equals 16 residues. The ends were cut back, 6 bases at V and 7 bases at J, with 21 bases in the middle. From germline, CDR1 is MDHEN and CDR2 SYDVKM. CDR3 coding DNA: TGTGCCAGCAGAAGGGGAAGCCCCTCATTTAGCGGGGAGCTGTTTTTT. It specifies CASRRGSPSFSGELFF.

This clone was seen more than once but under ten times. The gene calls are TRBV5-6 and TRBJ2-4; TRBD2 agrees at 12 bases. This CDR3 is built from 16 residues. The V segment lost 2 bases and the J segment 1 base; nucleotides outside the gene matches: 1. Germline V lookup: CDR1 SGHDT, CDR2 YYEEEE. CDR3: CASSFLAGGAKNIQYF. The CDR3 nucleotides read TGTGCCAGCAGCTTCCTAGCGGGAGGGGCCAAAAACATTCAGTACTTC.

The chain links TRBV11-1 to TRBJ2-7, with TRBD1 matching over 7 bases. V was pared by 5 bases and J by 4 bases, with 14 bases of the junction left unmatched. The CDR3 totals 16 residues. The V gene's germline CDR1 is SGHAT and CDR2 FQDESV (reference sequence). The CDR3 loop is CASSLLAGGEWYEQYF. CDR3 coding DNA: TGTGCCAGCAGCCTGTTAGCAGGGGGAGAATGGTACGAGCAGTACTTC. Together with reference TRBV11-1 and TRBJ2-7, the CDR3 gives the full variable domain: EAEVAQSPRYKITEKSQAVAFWCDPISGHATLYWYRQILGQGPELLVQFQDESVVDDSQLPKDRFSAERLKGVDSTLKIQPAELGDSAMYLCASSLLAGGEWYEQYFGPGTRLTVT.

CDR3 sequence reads: CASSARDKGSYEQYF. CDR3 sequence (DNA): TGTGCCAGCAGCGCCCGGGACAAGGGCAGTTACGAGCAGTACTTC. The chain recombines TRBV9 with TRBJ2-7, with D maybe TRBD1 (6 bases). The CDR3 covers 15 residues. Trimming left V 3 bases short and J 4 bases short, with 17 bases between. From germline, CDR1 is SGDLS and CDR2 YYNGEE.

This clone was seen more than once but under ten times. This chain uses TRBV5-6 with TRBJ2-7; the D gene is possibly TRBD1 (5 bases). This CDR3 has 12 amino acids. Trimming took 2 bases from V and 5 from J, leaving 8 bases between them. Germline V gives CDR1 SGHDT, CDR2 YYEEEE. This CDR3 is CASSLKGHEQYF. As DNA, the CDR3 is TGTGCCAGCAGCTTAAAGGGGCACGAGCAGTACTTC.

The chain employs TRBV28 and TRBJ2-5; D is perhaps TRBD2 (6 bases). Germline-derived CDR1 and CDR2 are MDHEN and SYDVKM. V was pared by 10 bases and J by 4 bases, with 31 bases between. CDR3 length: 18 amino acids. The CDR3 nucleotides are TGTGCCAACCCACTGCGTGGAAGGGGAGTCCAGGGAGGAGAGACCCAGTACTTC. Its protein product is CANPLRGRGVQGGETQYF. Together with reference TRBV28 and TRBJ2-5, the CDR3 gives the full variable domain: DVKVTQSSRYLVKRTGEKVFLECVQDMDHENMFWYRQDPGLGLRLIYFSYDVKMKEKGDIPEGYSVSREKKERFSLILESASTNQTSMYLCANPLRGRGVQGGETQYFGPGTRLLVL.

The chain carries TRBV4-2 and TRBJ2-2, with 7 bases identical to TRBD2. Trimming cost V 4 bases and J 3 bases; bases outside gene matches: 5. CDR3 size: 15 residues. Germline assignment: CDR1 LGHNA and CDR2 YNFKEQ. The CDR3 DNA follows: TGTGCCAGCAGCCGGACAACTAGCGACACCGGGGAGCTGTTTTTT. Encoded protein: CASSRTTSDTGELFF.

This clone showed up just a few times. The chain links TRBV7-8 to TRBJ1-2; D unresolved. Germline V lookup: CDR1 SGHVS, CDR2 FQNEAQ. V gave up 1 base and J gave up 4 bases, with 13 bases separating them. There are 15 residues in the CDR3. Here the CDR3 DNA reads TGTGCCAGCAGCTTAGTCGAGCGGGCAGCCTATGGCTACACCTTC. Amino acid sequence: CASSLVERAAYGYTF.

The chain recombines TRBV27 with TRBJ2-5, with 7 bases lining up with TRBD1. The trim removed 6 bases at V and 1 base at J, leaving 8 bases unmatched. Per the germline V gene, CDR1 is MNHEY and CDR2 is SMNVEV (reference sequence). CDR3 length: 15 residues. CDR3 DNA: TGTGCCAGCAGAATCACAGGGGTGGCCCAAGAGACCCAGTACTTC. Translating gives CASRITGVAQETQYF.

The V and J genes are TRBV21-1 and TRBJ2-7; TRBD1 reflects the table's D call only, with no check against the DNA. TRBV21-1 is termed a pseudogene. This CDR3 is 12 amino acids long. In DNA, the CDR3 is TGTGCCACCGACAGGTCAGGGTACGAGCAGTACTTC. Encoded protein: CATDRSGYEQYF.

Comments on this clone: Additional DNA sequences in this sample encode the identical CDR3. DNA for the CDR3: TGCAGCGTTGGGACAGGGGTGGCCAAAAACATTCAGTACTTC. This gives the protein CSVGTGVAKNIQYF. The V and J genes are TRBV29-1 and TRBJ2-4; TRBD1 matches 9 bases. This CDR3 comprises 14 residues. With V trimmed by 4 bases and J by 1 base, 2 bases remained unmatched. Germline CDR1 and CDR2: SQVTM and ANQGSEA. Based on the CDR3 plus reference TRBV29-1 and TRBJ2-4, the full variable domain is SAVISQKPSRDICQRGTSLTIQCQVDSQVTMMFWYRQQPGQSLTLIATANQGSEATYESGFVIDKFPISRPNLTFSTLTVSNMSPEDSSIYLCSVGTGVAKNIQYFGAGTRLSVL.

This sequence joins TRBV5-4 and TRBJ1-2, with D perhaps matching TRBD1 (6 bases). The CDR3 covers 18 residues. The germline gives CDR1 SGHNT, CDR2 YYREEE (reference sequence). V was shortened by 5 bases and J by 2 bases, with 25 bases between the two germline ends. CDR3 sequence (DNA): TGTGCCAGCAGACCACAGGGTAAGGGACAATCCCGAAACTATGGCTACACCTTC. It specifies CASRPQGKGQSRNYGYTF. Looking up the rest from reference TRBV5-4 and TRBJ1-2 gives the full variable domain: ETGVTQSPTHLIKTRGQQVTLRCSSQSGHNTVSWYQQALGQGPQFIFQYYREEENGRGNFPPRFSGLQFPNYSSELNVNALELDDSALYLCASRPQGKGQSRNYGYTFGSGTRLTVV.